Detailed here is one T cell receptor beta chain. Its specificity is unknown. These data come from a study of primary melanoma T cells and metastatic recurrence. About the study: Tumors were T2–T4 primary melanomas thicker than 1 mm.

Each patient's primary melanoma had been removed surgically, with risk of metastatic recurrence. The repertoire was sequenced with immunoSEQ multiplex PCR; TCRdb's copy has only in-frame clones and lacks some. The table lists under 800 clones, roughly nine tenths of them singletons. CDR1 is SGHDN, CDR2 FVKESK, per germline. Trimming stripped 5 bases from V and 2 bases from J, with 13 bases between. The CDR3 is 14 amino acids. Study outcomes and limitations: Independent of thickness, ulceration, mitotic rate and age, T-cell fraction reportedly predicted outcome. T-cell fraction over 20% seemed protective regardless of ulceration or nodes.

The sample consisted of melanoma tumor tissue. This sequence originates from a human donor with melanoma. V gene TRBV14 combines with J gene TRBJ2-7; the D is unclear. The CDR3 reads CASSYGPGPYEQYF. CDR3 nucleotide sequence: TGTGCCAGCAGCTATGGACCGGGCCCCTACGAGCAGTACTTC.